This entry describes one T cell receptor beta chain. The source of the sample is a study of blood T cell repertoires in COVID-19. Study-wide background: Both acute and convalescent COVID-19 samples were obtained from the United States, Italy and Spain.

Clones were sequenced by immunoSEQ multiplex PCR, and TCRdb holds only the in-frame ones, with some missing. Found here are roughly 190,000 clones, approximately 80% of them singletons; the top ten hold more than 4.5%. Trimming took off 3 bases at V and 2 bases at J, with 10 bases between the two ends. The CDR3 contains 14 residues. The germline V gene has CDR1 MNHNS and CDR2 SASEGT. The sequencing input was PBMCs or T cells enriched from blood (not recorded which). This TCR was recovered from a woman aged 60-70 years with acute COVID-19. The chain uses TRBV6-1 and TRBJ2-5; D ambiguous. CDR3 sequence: CASSELSAQETQYF. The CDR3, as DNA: TGTGCCAGCAGTGAGTTGTCAGCGCAAGAGACCCAGTACTTC.